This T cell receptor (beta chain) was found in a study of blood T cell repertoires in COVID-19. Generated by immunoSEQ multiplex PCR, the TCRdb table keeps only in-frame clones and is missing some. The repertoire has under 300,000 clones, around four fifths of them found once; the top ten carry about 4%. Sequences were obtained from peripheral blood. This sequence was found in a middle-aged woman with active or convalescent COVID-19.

CDR3 region: CASYPEPVGLSGYTF. The CDR3 bases are TGTGCCAGTTACCCGGAGCCAGTGGGTCTTTCGGGCTACACCTTC. The chain recombines TRBV2 with TRBJ1-2, with no clear D. The germline V gene encodes CDR1 SNHLY and CDR2 FYNNEI. The CDR3 is 15 amino acids. V was trimmed by 9 bases and J by 8 bases, leaving 25 bases between them.